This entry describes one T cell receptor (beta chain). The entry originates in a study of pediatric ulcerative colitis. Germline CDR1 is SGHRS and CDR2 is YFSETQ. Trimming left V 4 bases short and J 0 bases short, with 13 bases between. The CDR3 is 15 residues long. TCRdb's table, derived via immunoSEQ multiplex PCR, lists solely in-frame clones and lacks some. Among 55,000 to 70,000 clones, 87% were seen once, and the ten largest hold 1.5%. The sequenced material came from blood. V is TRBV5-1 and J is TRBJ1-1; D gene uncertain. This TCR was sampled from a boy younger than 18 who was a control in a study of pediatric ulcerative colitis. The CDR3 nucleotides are TGCGCCAGCAGCCCGCCGGAGGGTATGAACACTGAAGCTTTCTTT. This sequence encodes CASSPPEGMNTEAFF.